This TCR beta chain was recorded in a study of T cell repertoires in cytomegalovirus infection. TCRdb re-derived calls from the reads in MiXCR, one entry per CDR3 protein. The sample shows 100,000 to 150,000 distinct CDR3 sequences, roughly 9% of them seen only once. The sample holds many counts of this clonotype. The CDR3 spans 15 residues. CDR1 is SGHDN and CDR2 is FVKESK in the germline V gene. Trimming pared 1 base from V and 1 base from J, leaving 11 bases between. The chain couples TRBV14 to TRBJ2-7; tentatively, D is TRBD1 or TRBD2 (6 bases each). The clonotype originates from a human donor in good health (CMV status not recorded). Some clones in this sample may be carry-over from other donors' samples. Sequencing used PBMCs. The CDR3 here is CASSQAGGPSYEQYF. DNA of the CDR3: TGTGCCAGCAGCCAAGCCGGGGGCCCATCCTACGAGCAGTACTTC.